The 21 T cell receptor beta chains given below trace back to one sample, sequenced in a study of graft-versus-host responses after intestinal transplantation. Using immunoSEQ multiplex PCR, the repertoire was profiled, and TCRdb retains in-frame clones only, with some absent. This sample has tens of thousands of clones; roughly 90% occur once, and the top ten carry about 0.28%. These TCRs' antigens remain unknown. The specimen comprised unstimulated CD4+ T cells sorted from spleen or lymph node cells, sampled before intestinal transplant. The receptor set was obtained from a human donor who received an intestinal transplant.

The chain employs TRBV14 and TRBJ1-2; the D is unclear. V lost 8 bases and J lost 5, with 12 bases in between. Germline V lookup: CDR1 SGHDN, CDR2 FVKESK. This CDR3 is built from 12 residues. The CDR3, as DNA: TGTGCCAGCGGCATATCGGGGTATGGCTACACCTTC. Protein product: CASGISGYGYTF.

V and J are TRBV19 and TRBJ1-1; D might be TRBD1 (5 bases). Germline V gives CDR1 LNHDA, CDR2 SQIVND (reference sequence). Trimming took off 3 bases at V and 1 base at J, with 9 bases between the two ends. This CDR3 has 14 residues. The CDR3 DNA reads TGTGCCAGTAGTATCGGGACGGCGAACACTGAAGCTTTCTTT. Its translation: CASSIGTANTEAFF.

The chain couples TRBV4-1 to TRBJ2-5; tentative D call: TRBD2 (7 bases). The CDR3 totals 15 residues. In germline, CDR1 is MGHRA, CDR2 YSYEKL. V gave up 3 bases and J gave up 5 bases, with 16 bases separating them. The CDR3 DNA reads TGCGCCAGCAGCCAGGGGGCGGGAGAACTCGAGACCCAGTACTTC. This codes for CASSQGAGELETQYF.

This chain uses TRBV10-3 with TRBJ2-5, with TRBD2 matching over 9 bases. The trim removed 3 bases at V and 4 bases at J, leaving 9 bases unmatched. Germline V CDR1 and CDR2: ENHRY, SYGVKD. The CDR3 spans 16 residues. The CDR3: CAISDPTSGRGETQYF. CDR3 in DNA: TGTGCCATCAGTGATCCGACTAGCGGAAGAGGAGAGACCCAGTACTTC.

The chain couples TRBV9 to TRBJ1-3; D uncertain. The germline V gene has CDR1 SGDLS and CDR2 YYNGEE. The germline V and J ends were trimmed by 4 bases and 0 bases, with 11 bases remaining between them. The CDR3 covers 15 residues. The CDR3 sequence is CASSPQGASGNTIYF. CDR3 nucleotide sequence: TGTGCCAGCAGCCCCCAAGGAGCCTCTGGAAACACCATATATTTT.

The CDR3 is CASKIDRKTSGNTIYF. The CDR3 DNA reads as TGTGCCAGCAAGATAGACAGGAAAACCTCTGGAAACACCATATATTTT. The V gene is TRBV6-6, the J gene TRBJ1-3; possible D gene TRBD1, 6 bases. Germline CDR1 MNHNY, CDR2 SVGAGI (reference sequence). V lost 7 bases to trimming and J lost 0 bases, with 16 bases between them. The CDR3 sequence is 16 residues long.

The chain joins TRBV7-8 to TRBJ1-2; the D is unclear. The CDR3 has 14 amino acids. Trimming took 3 bases from V and 8 from J, leaving 16 bases between them. The germline gives CDR1 SGHVS, CDR2 FQNEAQ. CDR3 in DNA: TGTGCCAGCAGCTTGAATGTACCGCAGCTGGGCTACACCTTC. Amino acid sequence: CASSLNVPQLGYTF.

The chain links TRBV5-1 to TRBJ1-1; the D gene is possibly TRBD1 (5 bases). Trimming removed 0 bases at V and 0 bases at J, with 15 bases between. Germline loops: CDR1 SGHRS, CDR2 YFSETQ. This CDR3 is built from 17 residues. Here the CDR3 DNA reads TGCGCCAGCAGCTTGGAGCCGGCGGGACTGTTGAACACTGAAGCTTTCTTT. Amino acids: CASSLEPAGLLNTEAFF.

V usage is TRBV19 and J usage is TRBJ1-4; a weak D match, TRBD1 (5 bases). Between the trimmed V and J ends, which lost 5 bases and 5 bases, there was a span of 18 bases. CDR3 size: 16 residues. The V gene's germline CDR1 is LNHDA and CDR2 SQIVND (reference sequence). Here the CDR3 DNA reads TGTGCCAGTAGTTTCTCGGCGGGGCAGGGCAATGAAAAACTGTTTTTT. The encoded protein is CASSFSAGQGNEKLFF.

The chain carries TRBV6-5 and TRBJ1-2; D might be TRBD1 (6 bases). V was shortened by 2 bases and J by 6 bases, with 10 bases between the two germline ends. The CDR3 is made up of 13 amino acids. Germline values: CDR1 MNHEY, CDR2 SVGAGI. CDR3 region: CASSYTGMDGYTF. In nucleotides, the CDR3 is TGTGCCAGCAGTTACACAGGGATGGATGGCTACACCTTC.

The chain employs TRBV9 and TRBJ2-5; 15 positions agree with TRBD2. J was trimmed by 2 bases and V by 4 bases; bases with no gene match: 6. CDR1 is SGDLS and CDR2 is YYNGEE in the germline V gene. This CDR3 contains 17 residues. CDR3: CASSPGLAGGRQETQYF. In nucleotides, the CDR3 is TGTGCCAGCAGCCCGGGACTAGCGGGAGGTCGACAAGAGACCCAGTACTTC.

The CDR3 sequence is CATSRDVREGIKETQYF. The CDR3 DNA is TGTGCCACCAGCAGAGATGTCCGGGAGGGGATAAAAGAGACCCAGTACTTC. V and J are TRBV15 and TRBJ2-5; 8 bases align to TRBD2. Trimming cost V 0 bases and J 3 bases; bases outside gene matches: 9. There are 17 residues in the CDR3. In germline, CDR1 is LNHNV, CDR2 YYDKDF (reference sequence).

The chain is built from TRBV28 and TRBJ2-7; D not certain. Germline CDR1 is MDHEN and CDR2 is SYDVKM. Trimming took 6 bases from V and 5 from J, leaving 8 bases between them. The CDR3 is 11 amino acids. The CDR3 loop is CASSLYHEQYF. CDR3 nucleotide sequence: TGTGCCAGCAGCCTTTATCACGAGCAGTACTTC.

The genes are TRBV19 and TRBJ2-1; the D is unclear. Germline CDR1 reads LNHDA; CDR2 reads SQIVND (reference sequence). The CDR3 consists of 13 residues. Trimming shortened V by 3 bases and J by 7 bases, and 10 bases separated the two germline ends. CDR3: CASSMGIGNEQFF. The CDR3 nucleotides are TGTGCCAGTAGTATGGGGATCGGTAATGAGCAGTTCTTC.

The genes are TRBV19 and TRBJ1-5; D remains unclear. Trimming left V 6 bases short and J 0 bases short, with 9 bases between. This CDR3 spans 14 amino acids. From germline, CDR1 is LNHDA and CDR2 SQIVND (reference sequence). The CDR3 spells CASRESYSNQPQHF. The DNA for the CDR3 is TGTGCCAGTAGGGAATCTTATAGCAATCAGCCCCAGCATTTT. The full variable domain, rest sourced from reference TRBV19 and TRBJ1-5, is DGGITQSPKYLFRKEGQNVTLSCEQNLNHDAMYWYRQDPGQGLRLIYYSQIVNDFQKGDIAEGYSVSREKKESFPLTVTSAQKNPTAFYLCASRESYSNQPQHFGDGTRLSIL.

The chain has TRBV10-3 and TRBJ2-7; 10 nucleotides match TRBD1. Germline-derived CDR1 and CDR2 are ENHRY and SYGVKD. The CDR3 spans 14 residues. Trimming took 2 bases from V and 4 from J; bases not matched to a gene: 2. CDR3 sequence: CAISEKGQGYEQYF. CDR3 nucleotide sequence: TGTGCCATCAGTGAGAAGGGACAGGGGTACGAGCAGTACTTC.

The gene calls are TRBV2 and TRBJ2-7; the D is unclear. This CDR3 contains 13 residues. Germline loops: CDR1 SNHLY, CDR2 FYNNEI. V lost 4 bases and J lost 1, with 8 bases in between. The CDR3: CASSGRLSYEQYF. The CDR3 DNA reads as TGTGCCAGCAGTGGGCGGCTGTCCTACGAGCAGTACTTC.

The chain carries TRBV15 and TRBJ2-5, with 12 bases matching TRBD2. The DNA matches TRBJ2-7 better at its end, which makes the J call doubtful. The CDR3 extends over 18 amino acids. Germline V gene lookup returns CDR1 LNHNV and CDR2 YYDKDF (reference sequence). CDR3 residues: CATSRASPSGRVPYEQYF. The DNA of the CDR3 is TGTGCCACCAGCAGAGCATCTCCTAGCGGGAGGGTACCCTACGAGCAGTACTTC.

The J gene is TRBJ2-7, the V gene TRBV28; D is possibly TRBD1 (6 bases). V was trimmed by 3 bases and J by 3 bases, leaving 12 bases between them. The CDR3 has 14 amino acids. Germline CDR1 MDHEN, CDR2 SYDVKM. CDR3 in amino acids: CASSFTGRGYEQYF. Here the CDR3 DNA reads TGTGCCAGCAGTTTTACAGGGAGAGGCTACGAGCAGTACTTC.

The chain uses TRBV7-9 and TRBJ1-6, with 8 bases aligning to TRBD1. This CDR3 has 15 residues. Trimming cost V 5 bases and J 7 bases; bases outside gene matches: 7. Germline V gene sequence: CDR1 SEHNR, CDR2 FQNEAQ (reference sequence). The CDR3 nucleotides read TGTGCCAGCAGCCCAGATGACAGGGGCAATTCACCCCTCCACTTT. Its translation is CASSPDDRGNSPLHF.

The V and J genes are TRBV18 and TRBJ1-3; TRBD1 matches at 7 bases. The CDR3 has 15 residues. In germline, CDR1 is KGHSH, CDR2 LQKENI. The V gene end was trimmed by 1 base and the J gene end by 4 bases; junction bases not matched to a gene: 4. CDR3 region: CASSPQTGRGNTIYF. CDR3 in DNA: TGTGCCAGCTCACCACAGACAGGGCGGGGAAACACCATATATTTT.